Shown below are 7 T cell receptor beta chains from a single sample sequenced in a study of graft-versus-host responses after intestinal transplantation. Sequencing used immunoSEQ multiplex PCR; TCRdb keeps in-frame clones, though not all of them. The repertoire includes 75,000 to 100,000 clones, 91% of them detected once, and approximately 0.18% sits in the top ten. No antigen has been assigned to these receptors. The sample here was unstimulated CD4+ T cells sorted from spleen or lymph node cells, taken before transplant. The receptors stem from a human donor who was the organ donor for an intestinal transplant.

This chain uses TRBV5-8 with TRBJ2-5; 10 bases agree with TRBD1. This CDR3 spans 14 amino acids. With 0 bases clipped from V and 7 bases from J, the junction kept 3 bases outside the gene matches. CDR1 and CDR2 (germline): SGHTS, YDEGEE. In nucleotides, the CDR3 is TGTGCCAGCAGCTTGGGGACAGGGGGAGGGACCCAGTACTTC. Its translation is CASSLGTGGGTQYF.

This clone was seen a single time. The gene calls are TRBV15 and TRBJ1-6; weak D call: TRBD1 (5 bases). In germline, CDR1 is LNHNV, CDR2 YYDKDF (reference sequence). Trimming removed 0 bases from V and 7 bases from J, with 7 bases in between. CDR3 size: 14 residues. The CDR3 protein is CATSRDRANSPLHF. The CDR3 DNA reads TGTGCCACCAGCAGAGACAGGGCGAATTCACCCCTCCACTTT.

This chain joins TRBV9 and TRBJ1-2; D remains ambiguous. CDR1 SGDLS and CDR2 YYNGEE come from the germline V gene. Trimming removed 0 bases at V and 1 base at J, with 10 bases between. This CDR3 comprises 15 residues. CDR3 nucleotides: TGTGCCAGCAGCGTAGGGTCAGATTTTAACTATGGCTACACCTTC. This encodes CASSVGSDFNYGYTF.

The CDR3 reads CASSNTFFQPQHF. The CDR3 DNA reads TGTGCCAGTAGTAATACATTCTTCCAGCCCCAGCATTTT. The gene calls are TRBV19 and TRBJ1-5; D gene ambiguous. With 4 bases removed from V and 7 bases from J, the gap between germline ends came to 11 bases. Germline loops: CDR1 LNHDA, CDR2 SQIVND (reference sequence). CDR3 length: 13 amino acids.

The CDR3 sequence is CASRGNEKLFF. CDR3 DNA: TGTGCCAGCCGGGGAAATGAAAAACTGTTTTTT. The rearrangement joins TRBV19 to TRBJ1-4; D not resolved. Germline-derived CDR1 and CDR2 are LNHDA and SQIVND (reference sequence). V lost 9 bases to trimming and J lost 5 bases, with 7 bases between them. The CDR3 totals 11 residues.

This chain uses TRBV4-1 with TRBJ1-5, with 7 bases that match TRBD1. The CDR3 loop spans 17 amino acids. V was pared by 0 bases and J by 5 bases, with 10 bases of the junction left unmatched. Per the germline V gene, CDR1 is MGHRA and CDR2 is YSYEKL. CDR3 in amino acids: CASSQDLEGAAHQPQHF. In nucleotides, the CDR3 is TGCGCCAGCAGCCAAGATCTTGAGGGGGCAGCCCATCAGCCCCAGCATTTT.

This sequence joins TRBV7-6 and TRBJ1-5; the D gene is possibly TRBD1 (5 bases). V gave up 1 base and J gave up 6 bases, with 10 bases separating them. Per germline, CDR1 SGHVS and CDR2 FNYEAQ. This CDR3 comprises 14 residues. The CDR3 spells CASSLVSGPQPQHF. For the CDR3, the DNA is TGTGCCAGCAGCTTAGTCTCAGGGCCTCAGCCCCAGCATTTT.